This TCR beta chain originates from a study of T-cell reconstitution after alpha-beta-depleted transplantation in children (dated by TCRdb to about 2016). About the investigation overall: Using TCR repertoire profiling, the study followed T-cell immune reconstitution in a quantitative way in children after TCRalphabeta/CD19-depleted allogeneic hematopoietic cell transplantation.

This clonotype has a count of ten or more. Its antigen remains undetermined. The record has no base qualities; no much larger clone is one base away. Deletion took 0 bases off V and 6 bases off J, with a span of 9 bases between the germline ends. Taken from cysteine to phenylalanine, the CDR3 has 13 residues. CDR3 DNA is the only sequence kept; it has 39 bases, read in frame from the first base. CDR1 and CDR2, per the germline V gene, are SGHRS and YFSETQ. Preparation of the library involved PCR. The instrument given in TCRdb is Illumina HiSeq 2500. Molecular barcoding was employed in the preparation of TCR libraries, with unique molecular identifiers being used to normalize TCRbeta repertoire quantification. TCRdb reprocessed the public reads (quality trimming at Q25 with fastp, clone calling with MiXCR) and kept in-frame beta chains. Each record represents a unique CDR3 protein, reported with the most common genes and DNA among its rows. The sample table lists around 240,000 distinct CDR3 sequences, 9% to 10% of them with a count of one. The ten largest clones represent about 4.8% of the sample.

Sequenced here: PBMCs from the stem cell graft donor, sampled from the stem cell graft. The V and J genes are TRBV5-1 and TRBJ1-1; the D gene is possibly TRBD1, with 5 bases matching. The TCR originated in a human donor who donated a stem cell graft to a child with SCID. The CDR3 protein is CASSLGQGSEAFF. The nucleotide sequence is TGCGCCAGCAGCTTGGGGCAGGGATCTGAAGCTTTCTTT.